The next 14 T cell receptor beta chains were all read from a single sample in a study of blood T cell repertoires in COVID-19 (dated by TCRdb to between 2020 and 2021). The library was obtained by the immunoSEQ multiplex PCR assay. TCRdb retrieved this table from immuneACCESS and kept in-frame rearrangements only. Not all clones are present; in checked studies, unresolved V genes account for under half, and no reason is known for the remainder. The sample table shows roughly 80,000 clones, and approximately 80% are seen once. The top ten clones comprise approximately 20% of the sample. Sequenced: peripheral blood. The receptor source for this set is a woman aged 60-70 years with acute or convalescent COVID-19.

This rearrangement joins TRBV2 to TRBJ1-2, with D perhaps TRBD1 (5 bases). In germline, CDR1 is SNHLY, CDR2 FYNNEI. V lost 2 bases to trimming and J lost 6 bases, with 16 bases between them. CDR3 length equals 15 residues. Written as DNA, the CDR3 is TGTGCCAGCAGTGAATCGGCCAGGGTGGGGCATGGCTACACCTTC. Its translation: CASSESARVGHGYTF.

J is TRBJ2-1 and V is TRBV23-1; D perhaps matches TRBD1 (5 bases). TRBV23-1 is reported as an ORF; its role is uncertain. The CDR3 totals 17 residues. V gave up 4 bases and J gave up 10 bases, with 26 bases separating them. CDR3 nucleotides: TGCGCCAGCAGTCCACCGGCAAGAAAAGACAGTCTCGGCGAGCAGTTCTTC. Translating gives CASSPPARKDSLGEQFF.

The rearrangement links TRBV3-1 (or the pseudogene TRBV3-2) to TRBJ2-2; 8 bases fit TRBD1. Germline-derived CDR1 and CDR2 are LGHDT and YNNKEL (reference sequence). V shed 1 base, J shed 4 bases, and the junction held 8 bases outside the gene matches. The CDR3 covers 17 residues. The CDR3 sequence: CASSQGTGRGGTGELFF. For the CDR3, the DNA is TGTGCCAGCAGCCAAGGGACAGGGCGCGGTGGCACCGGGGAGCTGTTTTTT.

The chain uses TRBV19 and TRBJ2-6; possible D gene TRBD1, 5 bases. CDR1 LNHDA and CDR2 SQIVND come from the germline V gene (reference sequence). The CDR3 loop spans 13 amino acids. The V gene lost 10 bases and the J gene lost 0 bases, with 7 bases spanning the gap. CDR3 loop: CATTDSGANVLTF. The CDR3 DNA reads as TGTGCCACGACAGACTCTGGGGCCAACGTCCTGACTTTC.

The V gene is TRBV5-1, the J gene TRBJ1-1; no reliable D call. Trimming took off 3 bases at V and 3 bases at J, with 15 bases between the two ends. The germline V gene encodes CDR1 SGHRS and CDR2 YFSETQ. The CDR3 loop spans 15 amino acids. The CDR3 spells CASSSGRPDHTEAFF. The CDR3 nucleotides are TGCGCCAGCAGCTCGGGGAGGCCGGATCACACTGAAGCTTTCTTT.

The CDR3 sequence: CASSYGGRDYSPLHF. In nucleotides, the CDR3 is TGTGCCAGCAGTTACGGGGGCAGGGATTATTCACCCCTCCACTTT. V and J are TRBV6-5 and TRBJ1-6; possibly TRBD1 for D (6 bases). With 2 bases removed from V and 8 bases from J, the gap between germline ends came to 13 bases. The CDR3 covers 15 residues. Germline assignment: CDR1 MNHEY and CDR2 SVGAGI.

CDR3 amino acids: CASGRLGETQYF. As DNA, the CDR3 is TGTGCCAGCGGGAGGCTTGGGGAGACCCAGTACTTC. The chain recombines TRBV7-2 with TRBJ2-5; perhaps TRBD2 as D (6 bases). The CDR3 covers 12 residues. V was pared by 8 bases and J by 5 bases, with 12 bases between. Germline V gene lookup returns CDR1 SGHTA and CDR2 FQGNSA.

This clone is a singleton in its sample. The chain uses TRBV11-3 and TRBJ2-1; 11 positions agree with TRBD1. Trimming at V came to 4 bases and at J to 6 bases, leaving 2 bases not matched to a gene. Germline lookup yields CDR1 SGHNT and CDR2 YENEEA. There are 14 residues in the CDR3. The CDR3 nucleotides read TGTGCCAGCAGCTCCGGGACAGGGGGCAATGAGCAGTTCTTC. Translating gives CASSSGTGGNEQFF.

The chain carries TRBV9 and TRBJ2-7; 8 bases fit TRBD2. CDR3 length equals 14 residues. CDR1 and CDR2 from the germline V gene are SGDLS and YYNGEE. Trimming took 0 bases from V and 3 from J; bases not matched to a gene: 2. Here the CDR3 DNA reads TGTGCCAGCAGCGTAGCTAGCGGGTTCTACGAGCAGTACTTC. Its translation: CASSVASGFYEQYF.

This clone was seen once. The V gene is TRBV4-1, the J gene TRBJ2-5, with D possibly TRBD2 on 6 matching bases. CDR3 length: 17 amino acids. The germline gives CDR1 MGHRA, CDR2 YSYEKL. V lost 1 base to trimming and J lost 2 bases, with 17 bases between them. DNA of the CDR3: TGCGCCAGCAGCCAAGGGCCGACTAGAGGGGTGCAAGAGACCCAGTACTTC. It encodes CASSQGPTRGVQETQYF.

The chain combines TRBV4-3 with TRBJ1-1, with D tentatively TRBD1 (5 bases). V lost 2 bases to trimming and J lost 5 bases, with 18 bases between them. CDR1 is LGHNA, CDR2 YSLEER, per germline. The CDR3 has 16 residues. CDR3 residues: CASSQRPGGFRTEAFF. As DNA, the CDR3 is TGCGCCAGCAGCCAAAGACCCGGGGGGTTCAGGACTGAAGCTTTCTTT.

The chain has TRBV15 and TRBJ2-2; 9 nucleotides agree with TRBD1. V was pared by 2 bases and J by 4 bases, with 11 bases of the junction left unmatched. Germline CDR1 LNHNV, CDR2 YYDKDF (reference sequence). This CDR3 spans 18 amino acids. The CDR3 is CATSRRGEGQGGTGELFF. CDR3 in DNA: TGTGCCACCAGCAGAAGAGGTGAGGGACAGGGTGGCACCGGGGAGCTGTTTTTT.

The J gene is TRBJ2-7, the V gene TRBV21-1; the D call in the table, TRBD1, was not verified against the DNA. TRBV21-1 is classified as a pseudogene. This CDR3 region has 13 residues. CDR3 in DNA: TGTGCCAGCAGCTTCCGGGACACATACGAGCAGTACGTC. The encoded protein is CASSFRDTYEQYV.

The CDR3 DNA is TGTGCCAGCAGTCGCGAACGGGGGGCCCGGGTGGGTGAGCAGTTCTTC. It translates to CASSRERGARVGEQFF. The gene calls are TRBV2 and TRBJ2-1, with D possibly being TRBD2 (7 bases). There are 16 residues in the CDR3. Germline V gene data show CDR1 as SNHLY and CDR2 as FYNNEI. Trimming stripped 5 bases from V and 9 bases from J, with 23 bases between.